This TCR beta chain originates from a study of OX40 agonist ivuxolimab in advanced cancers. Overall study context: The patients' treatment was ivuxolimab, an agonistic anti-OX40 (CD134) antibody. Dose-escalation cases comprised hepatocellular carcinoma, melanoma, renal cell or head and neck cancer.

TCRdb keeps only in-frame clones here, not all; method: immunoSEQ multiplex PCR. The table has approximately 31,000 clones, about four fifths seen once; the top ten hold roughly 23%. The germline V gene has CDR1 LNHDA and CDR2 SQIVND (reference sequence). The CDR3 consists of 16 residues. Trimming removed 4 bases from V and 0 bases from J, with 12 bases in between. The chain couples TRBV19 to TRBJ1-4; D is undetermined. The receptor was isolated from an adult with an advanced solid tumor such as melanoma, head and neck, liver or kidney cancer. Sequenced material: CD4+ or CD8+ T cells sorted from blood, taken in a trial of the OX40 agonist ivuxolimab. CDR3 nucleotides: TGTGCCAGTAGTAATAGGCCACAGCCAACTAATGAAAAACTGTTTTTT. Residues: CASSNRPQPTNEKLFF.